This T cell receptor (beta chain) comes out of a study of T-cell memory formation after mild COVID-19. MiXCR, applied by TCRdb to the 5' RACE reads, yields one record per CDR3 protein. Of more than 250,000 distinct CDR3 sequences in the sample, under 20% were seen once. Trimming left V 7 bases short and J 6 bases short, with 11 bases between. Germline assignment: CDR1 MNHNY and CDR2 SVGAGI (reference sequence). The CDR3 is made up of 12 amino acids. The specimen sequenced was PBMCs or a T cell subset sorted from them (not recorded which). The sequence derives from a man between 18 and 35 years old who had mild COVID-19 (a few samples of this study predate the infection). Cell type and time point are not known. The chain is built from TRBV6-6 and TRBJ2-3; D gene uncertain. The CDR3 sequence is CASTKQKDTQYF. For the CDR3, the DNA is TGTGCCAGCACTAAACAGAAGGATACGCAGTATTTT.